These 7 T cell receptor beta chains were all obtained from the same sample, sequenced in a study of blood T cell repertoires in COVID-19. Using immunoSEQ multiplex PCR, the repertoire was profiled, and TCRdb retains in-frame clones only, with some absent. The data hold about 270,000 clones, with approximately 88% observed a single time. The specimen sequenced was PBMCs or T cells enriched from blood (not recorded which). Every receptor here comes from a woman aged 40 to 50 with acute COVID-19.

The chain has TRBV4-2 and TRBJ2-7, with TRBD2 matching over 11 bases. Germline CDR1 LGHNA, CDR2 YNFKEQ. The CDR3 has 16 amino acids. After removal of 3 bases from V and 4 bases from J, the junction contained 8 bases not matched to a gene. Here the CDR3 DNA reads TGTGCCAGCAGCCAGGGTCTTACTAGCGGGAGTTACGAGCAGTACTTC. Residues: CASSQGLTSGSYEQYF.

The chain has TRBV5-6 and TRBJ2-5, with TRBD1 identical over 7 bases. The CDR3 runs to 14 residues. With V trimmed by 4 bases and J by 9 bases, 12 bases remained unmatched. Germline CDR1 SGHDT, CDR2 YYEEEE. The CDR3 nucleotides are TGTGCCAGCAGCCTCTCGGGGACAGACATGGCCCAGTACTTC. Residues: CASSLSGTDMAQYF.

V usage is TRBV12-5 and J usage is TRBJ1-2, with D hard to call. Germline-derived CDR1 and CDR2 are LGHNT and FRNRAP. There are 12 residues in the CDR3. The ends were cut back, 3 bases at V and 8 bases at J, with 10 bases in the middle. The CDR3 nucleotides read TGTGCTAGTGGTTTTGGTGAGGGAGGCTACACCTTC. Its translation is CASGFGEGGYTF.

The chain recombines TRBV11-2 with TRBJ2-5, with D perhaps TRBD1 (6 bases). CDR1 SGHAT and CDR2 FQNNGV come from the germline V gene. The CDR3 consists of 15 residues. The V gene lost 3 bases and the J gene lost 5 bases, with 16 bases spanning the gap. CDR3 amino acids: CASSFQTQGLETQYF. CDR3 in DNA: TGTGCCAGCAGCTTCCAGACACAGGGTTTGGAGACCCAGTACTTC.

Written as DNA, the CDR3 is TGTGCCAGCAGCTTAAATCCGGGAGGTTCAGATACGCAGTATTTT. Translating it yields CASSLNPGGSDTQYF. The chain links TRBV11-2 to TRBJ2-3; 7 bases match TRBD2. V was clipped by 2 bases and J by 4 bases; unmatched bases: 6. The CDR3 length is 15 residues. CDR1 and CDR2 from the germline V gene are SGHAT and FQNNGV.

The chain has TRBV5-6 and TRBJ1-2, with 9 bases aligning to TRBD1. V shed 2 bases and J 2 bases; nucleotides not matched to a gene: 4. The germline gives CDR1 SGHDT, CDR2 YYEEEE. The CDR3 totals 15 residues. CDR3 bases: TGTGCCAGCAGCTTCCGGGACAGGGAAAACTATGGCTACACCTTC. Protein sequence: CASSFRDRENYGYTF.

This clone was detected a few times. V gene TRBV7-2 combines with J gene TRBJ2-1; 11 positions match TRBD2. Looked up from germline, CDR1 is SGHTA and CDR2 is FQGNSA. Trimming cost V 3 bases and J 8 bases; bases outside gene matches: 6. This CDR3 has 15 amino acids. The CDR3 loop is CASSLILAGGDEQFF. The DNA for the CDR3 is TGTGCCAGCAGCTTGATCCTAGCGGGAGGCGATGAGCAGTTCTTC.